This T cell receptor beta chain was observed in a study of Ad26.COV2.S vaccination and SARS-CoV-2 variants. Looking at the study overall: Ad26.COV2.S shots went into the muscle once or twice, 56 days apart. Study-wide findings and caveats: Researchers cautioned that TCR breadth and depth analyses may have underestimated total T cell responses.

Sequencing was performed with immunoSEQ multiplex PCR; in TCRdb, only in-frame clones are kept and a portion is missing. The data hold some 300,000 clones, with just over 85% observed a single time. This clone was seen just once. Its target is not known. Trimming shortened V by 0 bases and J by 2 bases, and 15 bases separated the two germline ends. In germline, CDR1 is SGHTS, CDR2 YDEGEE. CDR3 length: 17 amino acids. This sample's treatment: roughly 19 received Ad26.COV2.S at low or high dose, single or two shots; 5 received placebo; per-sample allocation not given. It was on day 63 after the first vaccine or placebo injection that samples were taken.

This receptor was obtained from a person aged 18 to 65 who received the Ad26.COV2.S COVID-19 vaccine or a placebo. The sequencing used peripheral blood, collected in a trial of Ad26.COV2.S vaccine versus placebo. The rearrangement joins TRBV5-8 to TRBJ1-3, with D tentatively TRBD1 (5 bases). CDR3 region: CASSLETRGRTGNTIYF. CDR3 nucleotide sequence: TGTGCCAGCAGCTTGGAAACCCGGGGACGGACTGGAAACACCATATATTTT.